This T cell receptor (beta chain) was sequenced in a study of T cells after yellow fever vaccination. Study-level points and caveats: A weaker secondary response peaked on day 5, the primary on day 15. Abundant bulk-population clonotypes could contaminate the FACS-sorted repertoires.

TCRdb passed the 5' RACE reads through MiXCR, listing each CDR3 protein once. The data show 450,000 to 600,000 distinct CDR3 sequences, 13% seen once. Germline V CDR1 and CDR2: MNHNS, SASEGT. V dropped 10 bases and J dropped 0; count of bases not matched to a gene: 6. This CDR3 has 14 amino acids. This clonotype turned up a few times. Its antigen is not identified. Sample: PBMCs, taken on the day of the yellow fever booster vaccination. The sequence was obtained from a man aged 25-40 years who received the YFV17D yellow fever vaccine. The V and J genes are TRBV6-1 and TRBJ2-1; 7 positions agree with TRBD2. The CDR3 spells CATRRGSSYNEQFF. The CDR3 DNA is TGTGCCACCCGACGCGGGAGCTCCTACAATGAGCAGTTCTTC.